Following are 12 T cell receptor beta chains from one sample sequenced in a study of blood T cell repertoires in COVID-19. TCRdb keeps only in-frame clones here, not all; method: immunoSEQ multiplex PCR. Of under 300,000 clones in the sample, around nine tenths were seen once. What was sequenced was peripheral blood. These receptors were obtained from a woman aged 35 to 49 who had recovered from COVID-19.

V is TRBV7-9 and J is TRBJ2-2, with 9 bases lining up with TRBD2. Germline trimming cut 8 bases from V and 5 bases from J; bases unmatched to any gene: 9. Germline V CDR1 and CDR2: SEHNR, FQNEAQ (reference sequence). This CDR3 has 15 residues. The CDR3 loop is CASGWREGDTGELFF. CDR3 sequence (DNA): TGTGCCAGCGGCTGGCGGGAGGGGGATACCGGGGAGCTGTTTTTT.

The chain combines TRBV7-3 with TRBJ2-3; 9 nucleotides match TRBD2. Germline CDR1 is SGHTA and CDR2 is FQGTGA. The CDR3 runs 14 residues. V gave up 5 bases and J gave up 4 bases; unmatched junction bases: 4. The CDR3 region has the DNA TGTGCCAGCAGCCTGCGGGAGGGGTCAGATACGCAGTATTTT. This sequence encodes CASSLREGSDTQYF.

The V call is TRBV7-3, the J call TRBJ2-1, with 9 bases aligning to TRBD2. The CDR3 has 17 amino acids. J gave up 8 bases and V 0 bases, and 11 bases lay outside the gene matches. Germline CDR1 reads SGHTA; CDR2 reads FQGTGA. The CDR3 sequence: CASSLTPGGRAADEQFF. CDR3 bases: TGTGCCAGCAGCTTAACGCCTGGCGGGAGGGCTGCTGATGAGCAGTTCTTC.

This clone was seen only once. The chain has TRBV27 and TRBJ2-5, with TRBD1 matching over 9 bases. The CDR3 totals 18 residues. Trimming removed 6 bases from V and 6 bases from J; junction bases left unmatched: 20. Per germline, CDR1 MNHEY and CDR2 SMNVEV (reference sequence). The CDR3 spells CASSLYWGQGPSGKTQYF. CDR3 nucleotides: TGTGCCAGCAGCCTTTACTGGGGACAGGGCCCTTCGGGGAAGACCCAGTACTTC.

This chain uses TRBV19 with TRBJ2-3; 10 bases are shared with TRBD1. Germline CDR1 and CDR2: LNHDA and SQIVND (reference sequence). V lost 1 base and J lost 3; bases outside the gene matches: 4. The CDR3 spans 16 residues. The CDR3 region is CASSIVGQGGTDTQYF. DNA for the CDR3: TGTGCCAGTAGTATAGTAGGACAGGGGGGTACAGATACGCAGTATTTT.

The chain recombines TRBV6-5 with TRBJ2-7, with D perhaps TRBD2 (6 bases). Germline CDR1 MNHEY, CDR2 SVGAGI. CDR3 size: 15 residues. The V gene lost 2 bases and the J gene lost 7 bases, with 18 bases spanning the gap. The CDR3 DNA is TGTGCCAGCAGTTACGATTCGGGCCCAGGGAGGGAGCAGTACTTC. This sequence encodes CASSYDSGPGREQYF.

This rearrangement joins TRBV28 to TRBJ1-6; 9 bases fit TRBD1. Germline CDR1 and CDR2: MDHEN and SYDVKM. With V trimmed by 10 bases and J by 8 bases, 3 bases remained unmatched. CDR3 length: 12 residues. DNA of the CDR3: TGTGCCACCCGGACAGGGGATTCACCCCTCCACTTT. It encodes CATRTGDSPLHF.

The V and J genes are TRBV10-3 and TRBJ2-7; D is uncertain. Trimming took 0 bases from V and 6 from J, leaving 6 bases between them. The germline gives CDR1 ENHRY, CDR2 SYGVKD. The CDR3 runs 12 residues. In DNA form, the CDR3 reads TGTGCCATCAGTGAGTCGAGCCTCGAGCAGTACTTC. Its translation: CAISESSLEQYF.

The CDR3 loop reads CASSIDRTTYEQYF. DNA of the CDR3: TGTGCCAGTAGTATCGATAGGACTACCTACGAGCAGTACTTC. The chain is built from TRBV19 and TRBJ2-7, with a weak D call TRBD2 (6 bases). Trimming left V 3 bases short and J 2 bases short, with 11 bases between. The V gene's germline CDR1 is LNHDA and CDR2 SQIVND (reference sequence). This CDR3 has 14 residues.

This clone was seen just once. The J gene is TRBJ1-1, the V gene TRBV5-6, with unresolved D. Per the germline V gene, CDR1 is SGHDT and CDR2 is YYEEEE. The CDR3 runs 15 residues. Between the trimmed V and J ends, which lost 1 base and 7 bases, there was a span of 17 bases. The CDR3 spells CASSLSGGLGVEAFF. The CDR3 nucleotides are TGTGCCAGCAGCTTGTCTGGCGGACTTGGGGTTGAAGCTTTCTTT.

The chain combines TRBV27 with TRBJ2-1; TRBD2 matches 11 bases. This CDR3 has 15 amino acids. V was pared by 3 bases and J by 8 bases, with 6 bases of the junction left unmatched. Germline V gives CDR1 MNHEY, CDR2 SMNVEV (reference sequence). CDR3 bases: TGTGCCAGCAGTTTCAAGACTAGCGGGATAGATGAGCAGTTCTTC. It is translated as CASSFKTSGIDEQFF.

The chain couples TRBV4-2 to TRBJ2-1; 12 bases map to TRBD2. V gave up 3 bases and J gave up 9 bases; unmatched junction bases: 15. The CDR3 is 18 residues long. Germline lookup yields CDR1 LGHNA and CDR2 YNFKEQ. CDR3 residues: CASSHLPGLAGGPGEQFF. DNA for the CDR3: TGTGCCAGCAGCCACCTTCCGGGGCTAGCGGGAGGGCCCGGTGAGCAGTTCTTC.